The TCR beta chain under discussion was sequenced for a study of immune evolution from preneoplasia to lung adenocarcinoma. In this sample, this clone turned up a few times. This CDR3 comprises 12 residues. Germline assignment: CDR1 SGHAT and CDR2 FQDESV (reference sequence). V trimming: 5 bases; J trimming: 15 bases; junction bases outside the gene matches: 7. Macro-dissection enriched premalignant or tumor cells before nucleic acid extraction. Profiled with immunoSEQ multiplex PCR; TCRdb holds only in-frame clones, not every one. The table includes under 45,000 clones, approximately 79% detected once.

Sequencing was carried out using FFPE invasive lung adenocarcinoma tissue. The sequence came from a person between 60 and 69 years old with lung adenocarcinoma. The chain joins TRBV11-1 to TRBJ2-1, with 10 bases lining up with TRBD1. Here the CDR3 DNA reads TGTGCCAGCAGCCCAAACCGGGACAGGGGGTTCTTC. The encoded protein is CASSPNRDRGFF.